This T cell receptor (beta chain) was observed in a study of T cell repertoires in ileal Crohn's disease. Study-level findings and limits: Sorted CD8 T cells held more high-frequency clones than CD4.

CDR1 and CDR2 (germline): ENHRY, SYGVKD. V shed 6 bases and J 6 bases; nucleotides not matched to a gene: 10. The CDR3 totals 14 residues. Method: immunoSEQ multiplex PCR; TCRdb's copy keeps in-frame clones and lacks some. The data contain 15,000 to 20,000 clones, about 92% of them singletons. Notes on this clone: Its antigen is not known.

This TCR came from an adult with Crohn's disease. The chain employs TRBV10-3 and TRBJ2-7, with 8 bases matching TRBD2. Sequenced input: ileal tissue. Here the CDR3 reads CAIRAGDSGSEQYF. The CDR3 region has the DNA TGTGCCATCAGAGCGGGGGACTCGGGTTCCGAGCAGTACTTC.